One and the same sample provided the 23 T cell receptor beta chains below, sequenced in a study of blood T cell repertoires in COVID-19. Data came from immunoSEQ multiplex PCR; TCRdb stores just in-frame clones and leaves some out. This sample has approximately 150,000 clones, with roughly 89% found just once. The material sequenced was peripheral blood. These receptors were taken from a woman between 50 and 59 years old with acute or convalescent COVID-19.

This chain uses TRBV19 with TRBJ1-1; the D gene is possibly TRBD1 (6 bases). The CDR3 sequence is 12 residues long. Germline CDR1 reads LNHDA; CDR2 reads SQIVND (reference sequence). V was pared by 6 bases and J by 1 base, with 6 bases between. The CDR3 region has the DNA TGTGCCAGTAGGGGACAGAACACTGAAGCTTTCTTT. It is translated as CASRGQNTEAFF.

This clone was recorded at least ten times. The chain recombines TRBV7-3 with TRBJ1-6, with 8 bases lining up with TRBD1. In germline, CDR1 is SGHTA, CDR2 FQGTGA. The CDR3 runs 15 residues. Trimming cost V 5 bases and J 7 bases; bases outside gene matches: 7. In DNA, the CDR3 is TGTGCCAGCAGCCTCAACGGACAGGGCAATTCACCCCTCCACTTT. Translation gives CASSLNGQGNSPLHF.

This chain joins TRBV12-3 or TRBV12-4 and TRBJ1-2, with a weak D call TRBD1 (6 bases). V lost 3 bases, J lost 5 bases, and 10 bases lay in between. This CDR3 has 13 amino acids. The CDR3 is CASSFSRGYGYTF. In nucleotides, the CDR3 is TGTGCCAGCAGTTTTAGCAGGGGATATGGCTACACCTTC.

V usage is TRBV3-1 (or the pseudogene TRBV3-2) and J usage is TRBJ1-2; a weak D match, TRBD1 (6 bases). This CDR3 has 11 amino acids. Per the germline V gene, CDR1 is LGHDT and CDR2 is YNNKEL (reference sequence). V was trimmed by 5 bases and J by 11 bases, leaving 12 bases between them. The DNA for the CDR3 is TGTGCCAGCAGCTCGAGGGGGATATACACCTTC. It codes for CASSSRGIYTF.

Notes on this clone: A much larger clone differs by one base, so this may be a read error. The identical CDR3 is also encoded by other nucleotide sequences in the sample. The gene calls are TRBV9 and TRBJ1-2, with D possibly TRBD1 on 6 matching bases. The CDR3 loop spans 14 amino acids. Looked up from germline, CDR1 is SGDLS and CDR2 is YYNGEE. The ends were cut back, 0 bases at V and 2 bases at J, with 8 bases in the middle. The CDR3 nucleotides are TGTGCCAGCAGCGTAGGGCAGGGGAACTATGGCTACACCTTC. It specifies CASSVGQGNYGYTF.

In nucleotides, the CDR3 is TGTGCCAGTAGTCCGTCGGGACTAGCGGGAGGAGGCTACAATGAGCAGTTCTTC. Translating it yields CASSPSGLAGGGYNEQFF. V gene TRBV19 combines with J gene TRBJ2-1, with 15 nucleotides matching TRBD2. J was trimmed by 3 bases and V by 5 bases; bases with no gene match: 8. The CDR3 length is 18 residues. CDR1 and CDR2 from the germline V gene are LNHDA and SQIVND (reference sequence).

This clone was counted a few times. This rearrangement joins TRBV6-6 to TRBJ1-6, with D unclear. Germline assignment: CDR1 MNHNY and CDR2 SVGAGI (reference sequence). Deletions cut 2 bases from V and 10 bases from J, with 15 bases between. The CDR3 sequence is 15 residues long. The CDR3 nucleotides read TGTGCCAGCAGTTACGATCCGAGACAACACTCACCCCTCCACTTT. Translation: CASSYDPRQHSPLHF.

This clone was found a few times. The rearrangement joins TRBV6-5 to TRBJ2-7; 8 nucleotides match TRBD2. After removal of 10 bases from V and 4 bases from J, the junction contained 9 bases not matched to a gene. The CDR3 spans 13 residues. Germline V gene data show CDR1 as MNHEY and CDR2 as SVGAGI. The CDR3 DNA reads TGTGCCACTACGCGGGGGGACGAGTACGAGCAGTACTTC. Its translation: CATTRGDEYEQYF.

This rearrangement joins TRBV5-8 to TRBJ1-1, with TRBD1 matching 7 bases. This CDR3 is built from 13 residues. The V gene end was trimmed by 1 base and the J gene end by 4 bases; junction bases not matched to a gene: 1. Per germline, CDR1 SGHTS and CDR2 YDEGEE. The CDR3 loop is CASSLRDSTEAFF. In DNA, the CDR3 is TGTGCCAGCAGCTTGAGGGACAGCACTGAAGCTTTCTTT.

This clone has a handful of counts. This chain links TRBV5-4 with TRBJ1-1; 10 bases fit TRBD1. V shed 3 bases, J shed 1 base, and the junction held 0 bases outside the gene matches. CDR1 and CDR2 (germline): SGHNT, YYREEE (reference sequence). The CDR3 is 14 amino acids. CDR3 nucleotide sequence: TGTGCCAGCAGCTGGGACAGGGGGAACACTGAAGCTTTCTTT. It yields the protein CASSWDRGNTEAFF. The full variable domain, completed using reference TRBV5-4 and TRBJ1-1, is ETGVTQSPTHLIKTRGQQVTLRCSSQSGHNTVSWYQQALGQGPQFIFQYYREEENGRGNFPPRFSGLQFPNYSSELNVNALELDDSALYLCASSWDRGNTEAFFGQGTRLTVV.

The chain has TRBV15 and TRBJ1-1, with D possibly matching TRBD1 (6 bases). This CDR3 has 16 residues. Germline V CDR1 and CDR2: LNHNV, YYDKDF (reference sequence). The ends were cut back, 0 bases at V and 4 bases at J, with 15 bases in the middle. The CDR3 bases are TGTGCCACCAGCAGAGATAGAAGGCAGGGGAGCACTGAAGCTTTCTTT. Translation gives CATSRDRRQGSTEAFF.

This clone was counted a few times. This chain connects TRBV7-7 to TRBJ2-2, with 10 bases aligning to TRBD2. Germline V CDR1 and CDR2: SSHAT, FNYEAQ (reference sequence). This CDR3 comprises 15 residues. V was clipped by 8 bases and J by 5 bases; unmatched bases: 8. The CDR3 protein is CASAVQREGTGELFF. CDR3 sequence (DNA): TGTGCCAGCGCCGTACAGCGGGAGGGAACCGGGGAGCTGTTTTTT.

The genes are TRBV19 and TRBJ1-1, with D tentatively TRBD1 (6 bases). The germline V gene encodes CDR1 LNHDA and CDR2 SQIVND (reference sequence). Trimming removed 7 bases at V and 4 bases at J, with 19 bases between. The CDR3 runs to 15 residues. The CDR3 bases are TGTGCCAGTACTCAGCCAGGGGCAATTAGCACTGAAGCTTTCTTT. Protein sequence: CASTQPGAISTEAFF.

The chain employs TRBV3-1 (or the pseudogene TRBV3-2) and TRBJ2-5; TRBD1 is a possible D gene (6 bases). This CDR3 spans 12 amino acids. The V and J ends lost 4 bases and 5 bases respectively, with 8 bases between them. Germline V gene data show CDR1 as LGHDT and CDR2 as YNNKEL (reference sequence). CDR3 sequence (DNA): TGTGCCAGCAGCCTCAGGGGCGAGACCCAGTACTTC. Translated: CASSLRGETQYF.

This clone was detected only once. This chain links TRBV21-1 with TRBJ2-1; the DNA was not used to check the table's D call, TRBD1. TRBV21-1 is recorded as a pseudogene. The CDR3 runs 14 residues. The CDR3 region has the DNA TGTGCCAGCAGCATACGCCCCTACGACAGCAGGCAGTTCTTC. Translating gives CASSIRPYDSRQFF.

The rearrangement uses TRBV21-1 and TRBJ1-2; the D segment call TRBD1 is taken from the table without a DNA check. TRBV21-1 is a documented pseudogene. This CDR3 contains 17 residues. In DNA, the CDR3 is TGTGCCAGCAGCAATTTCAATGAGGGACAGGGTAAGGGGGGCTACACCTTC. This translates into CASSNFNEGQGKGGYTF.

V gene TRBV5-1 combines with J gene TRBJ2-3; a possible D gene is TRBD1 (6 bases). Germline loops: CDR1 SGHRS, CDR2 YFSETQ. The CDR3 spans 15 residues. Trimming removed 2 bases from V and 2 bases from J, with 12 bases in between. CDR3 residues: CASSLSRGVTDTQYF. The CDR3 nucleotides read TGCGCCAGCAGCTTAAGCAGGGGTGTCACAGATACGCAGTATTTT.

The chain links TRBV27 to TRBJ2-2; perhaps TRBD2 as D (7 bases). The CDR3 runs 13 residues. Germline V gene data show CDR1 as MNHEY and CDR2 as SMNVEV (reference sequence). V gave up 3 bases and J gave up 7 bases, with 9 bases separating them. The CDR3 bases are TGTGCCAGCAGTTTCGGGGGGCACGGGGAGCTGTTTTTT. Encoded protein: CASSFGGHGELFF.

The rearrangement links TRBV2 to TRBJ1-2; D is possibly TRBD1 (6 bases). V shed 3 bases and J shed 5 bases, with 10 bases lying between them. Germline values: CDR1 SNHLY, CDR2 FYNNEI. CDR3 length: 13 amino acids. In DNA form, the CDR3 reads TGTGCCAGCAGTGAGGCCAGGGGATATGGCTACACCTTC. As protein: CASSEARGYGYTF.

Written as DNA, the CDR3 is TGTGCCAGCAGCCAGGGCGGGGGGGTTTACGAGCAGTACTTC. Translated: CASSQGGGVYEQYF. The V gene is TRBV3-1 (or the pseudogene TRBV3-2), the J gene TRBJ2-7; 9 bases align to TRBD2. The V gene end was trimmed by 3 bases and the J gene end by 4 bases; junction bases not matched to a gene: 4. This CDR3 is 14 amino acids long. Germline V lookup: CDR1 LGHDT, CDR2 YNNKEL (reference sequence).

In its sample, this clone was seen a few times. The CDR3 nucleotides read TGTGCCAGCAGCTTTACTAGCGGGAGTCCCGATACGCAGTATTTT. It specifies CASSFTSGSPDTQYF. The rearrangement links TRBV11-2 to TRBJ2-3, with 11 bases identical to TRBD2. This CDR3 is built from 15 residues. Germline loops: CDR1 SGHAT, CDR2 FQNNGV. The V and J ends lost 3 bases and 6 bases, in that order; junction bases with no gene match: 5.

The J gene is TRBJ1-1, the V gene TRBV7-6; 8 nucleotides align to TRBD1. Germline CDR1 SGHVS, CDR2 FNYEAQ. The V and J ends lost 1 base and 3 bases, in that order; junction bases with no gene match: 4. The CDR3 extends over 15 amino acids. The CDR3 loop reads CASSLGTGLDTEAFF. The CDR3 nucleotides read TGTGCCAGCAGCTTAGGGACAGGGTTAGACACTGAAGCTTTCTTT. Combining the CDR3 with reference TRBV7-6 and TRBJ1-1 gives the whole variable domain GAGVSQSPRYKVTKRGQDVALRCDPISGHVSLYWYRQALGQGPEFLTYFNYEAQQDKSGLPNDRFSAERPEGSISTLTIQRTEQRDSAMYRCASSLGTGLDTEAFFGQGTRLTVV.

This chain joins TRBV13 and TRBJ2-7; D is possibly TRBD2 (5 bases). The CDR3 covers 13 residues. The V gene's germline CDR1 is PRHDT and CDR2 FYEKMQ (reference sequence). The V gene lost 5 bases and the J gene lost 4 bases, with 12 bases spanning the gap. The DNA for the CDR3 is TGTGCCAGCAGCCAAGGACTTTTATACGAGCAGTACTTC. Protein sequence: CASSQGLLYEQYF.